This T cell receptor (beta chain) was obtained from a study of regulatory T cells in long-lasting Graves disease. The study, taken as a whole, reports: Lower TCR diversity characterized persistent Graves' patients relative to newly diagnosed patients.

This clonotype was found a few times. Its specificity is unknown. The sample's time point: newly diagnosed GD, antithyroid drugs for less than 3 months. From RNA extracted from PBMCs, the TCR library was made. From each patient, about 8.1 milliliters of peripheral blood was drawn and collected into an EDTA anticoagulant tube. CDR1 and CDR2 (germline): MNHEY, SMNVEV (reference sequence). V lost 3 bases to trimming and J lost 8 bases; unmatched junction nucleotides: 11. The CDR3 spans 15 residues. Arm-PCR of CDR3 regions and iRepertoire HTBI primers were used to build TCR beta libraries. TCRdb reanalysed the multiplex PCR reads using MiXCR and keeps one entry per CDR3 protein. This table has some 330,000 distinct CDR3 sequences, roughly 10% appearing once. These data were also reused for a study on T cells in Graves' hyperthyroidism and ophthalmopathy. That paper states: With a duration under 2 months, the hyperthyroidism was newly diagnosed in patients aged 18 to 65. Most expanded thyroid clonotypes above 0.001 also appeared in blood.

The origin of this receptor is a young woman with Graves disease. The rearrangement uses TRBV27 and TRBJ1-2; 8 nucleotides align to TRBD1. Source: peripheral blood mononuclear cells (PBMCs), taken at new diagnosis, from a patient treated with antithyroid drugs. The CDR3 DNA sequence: TGTGCCAGCAGTTTCTGGTCCAGCGGGACAGGCGGCTACACCTTC. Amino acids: CASSFWSSGTGGYTF.